This T cell receptor beta chain was recovered during a study of graft-versus-host responses after intestinal transplantation. Comment on this clone: What it binds is not known.

V was clipped by 3 bases and J by 1 base, with 10 bases between them. Per germline, CDR1 PRHDT and CDR2 FYEKMQ (reference sequence). This CDR3 is 14 amino acids long. The data were produced by immunoSEQ multiplex PCR, yet TCRdb's version contains in-frame clones alone and is incomplete. Of about 41,000 clones in the sample, roughly 96% were seen once. The chain is built from TRBV13 and TRBJ2-7; D uncertain. This sequence was found in a human donor who was the organ donor for an intestinal transplant. The sequenced sample was unstimulated CD8+ T cells sorted from spleen or lymph node cells, obtained before transplant. This CDR3 reads CASSLGRISYEQYF. CDR3 nucleotide sequence: TGTGCCAGCAGCTTGGGCAGGATATCCTACGAGCAGTACTTC.